This TCR beta chain emerged from a study of blood T cell repertoires in COVID-19. Study details: From T cells, B-cell-depleted T cells, or PBMCs came the material, which was cDNA or gDNA.

From germline, CDR1 is LGHNA and CDR2 YSLEER. Trimming cost V 1 base and J 3 bases, with 15 bases left between them. There are 16 residues in the CDR3. The table came from immunoSEQ multiplex PCR; TCRdb's copy has only in-frame clones and leaves some out. The sample includes roughly 230,000 clones, 70% to 90% of them seen just once. The rearrangement uses TRBV4-3 and TRBJ2-5; D might be TRBD1 (6 bases). The sequenced material came from peripheral blood. The receptor comes from a middle-aged man with acute or convalescent COVID-19. CDR3 residues: CASSQVYGQIKETQYF. CDR3 in DNA: TGCGCCAGCAGCCAAGTCTACGGACAGATTAAAGAGACCCAGTACTTC.